Included here is one T cell receptor (beta chain) sequence, with context. Antigen unknown. Assay used: immunoSEQ multiplex PCR; TCRdb lists only in-frame clones, some missing. The sample yields roughly 90,000 clones, approximately 90% seen once. Germline lookup yields CDR1 MGHRA and CDR2 YSYEKL. This CDR3 comprises 17 residues. V was clipped by 0 bases and J by 2 bases; unmatched bases: 10. This sample was included in a study of graft-versus-host responses after intestinal transplantation. Whole-study context: Anti-thymocyte globulin induction, then tacrolimus and steroids for roughly 3 years, went to all recipients. Study-level findings and limits: Recipient marrow harbored GvH clones, some of which surfaced first in ileum or blood.

The rearrangement uses TRBV4-1 and TRBJ2-7, with 7 bases lining up with TRBD1. This specimen was unstimulated CD8+ T cells sorted from spleen or lymph node cells, taken before intestinal transplant. This sequence originates from a human donor who received an intestinal transplant. CDR3 DNA sequence: TGCGCCAGCAGCCAAGAAATAGGGACAGCGGCGACCTACGAGCAGTACTTC. It translates to CASSQEIGTAATYEQYF.